These 24 T cell receptor beta chains originate from one sample sequenced in a study of glioma-infiltrating T cells after dendritic cell vaccination. TCRdb's copy holds only in-frame clones and misses some; the assay was immunoSEQ multiplex PCR. Counted here are 99,000 or so clones, around 89% occurring once; the ten biggest clones make up over 2.5%. The time point denotes: after dendritic cell vaccination, including at tumor progression/relapse. This sample comprised blood, obtained after dendritic cell vaccination. These receptors were collected from a human donor with glioblastoma.

This chain connects TRBV11-2 to TRBJ1-1; D uncertain. Germline V lookup: CDR1 SGHAT, CDR2 FQNNGV. The germline V and J ends were trimmed by 8 bases and 7 bases, with 17 bases remaining between them. This CDR3 is built from 13 residues. CDR3 amino acids: CASSSLGLIEAFF. DNA for the CDR3: TGTGCCAGCTCCTCCCTGGGCCTTATTGAAGCTTTCTTT.

This clone has just one count. The J gene is TRBJ2-1, the V gene TRBV10-3, with TRBD2 matching 10 bases. V gave up 10 bases and J gave up 7 bases; unmatched junction bases: 7. Germline CDR1 and CDR2: ENHRY and SYGVKD. CDR3 length: 13 residues. This chain's CDR3 is CATQREGQNEQFF. CDR3 DNA sequence: TGTGCCACTCAGCGGGAGGGCCAAAATGAGCAGTTCTTC.

The chain joins TRBV5-1 to TRBJ2-1; TRBD2 matches at 10 bases. The CDR3 runs to 15 residues. V shed 3 bases and J 7 bases; nucleotides not matched to a gene: 7. Germline CDR1 SGHRS, CDR2 YFSETQ. DNA of the CDR3: TGCGCCAGCAGCTCGGCTAGCGGGAGTGCTAATGAGCAGTTCTTC. Protein product: CASSSASGSANEQFF.

V is TRBV28 and J is TRBJ1-5, with D hard to call. V was cut by 1 base and J by 1 base, with 17 bases left in between. The CDR3 covers 18 residues. Germline V gene lookup returns CDR1 MDHEN and CDR2 SYDVKM. The CDR3 loop reads CASSLSGLPVISNQPQHF. Written as DNA, the CDR3 is TGTGCCAGCAGTTTATCAGGCCTCCCGGTGATAAGCAATCAGCCCCAGCATTTT.

The genes are TRBV4-1 and TRBJ2-1; perhaps TRBD1 as D (6 bases). Germline-derived CDR1 and CDR2 are MGHRA and YSYEKL. Deletions cut 3 bases from V and 3 bases from J, with 15 bases between. This CDR3 has 16 amino acids. The CDR3 coding sequence is TGCGCCAGCAGCCAGGCTCCGGGACAAAACTACAATGAGCAGTTCTTC. This sequence encodes CASSQAPGQNYNEQFF.

Only one count was recorded for this clone. This chain connects TRBV7-8 to TRBJ2-1; 7 bases match TRBD1. Germline CDR1 and CDR2: SGHVS and FQNEAQ. The V gene end was trimmed by 10 bases and the J gene end by 7 bases; junction bases not matched to a gene: 13. The CDR3 loop spans 14 amino acids. CDR3 sequence: CATSGGRQVNEQFF. In DNA form, the CDR3 reads TGTGCCACCTCAGGGGGAAGACAGGTGAATGAGCAGTTCTTC.

The V and J genes are TRBV5-1 and TRBJ2-5; possibly TRBD2 for D (5 bases). Germline CDR1 SGHRS, CDR2 YFSETQ. V dropped 4 bases and J dropped 0 bases, with 7 bases sitting between them. The CDR3 extends over 13 amino acids. For the CDR3, the DNA is TGCGCCAGCAGCCCGGGGTACCAAGAGACCCAGTACTTC. It translates to CASSPGYQETQYF.

The chain joins TRBV11-2 to TRBJ2-1; maybe TRBD2 (7 bases). Trimming took 3 bases from V and 10 from J, leaving 19 bases between them. Looked up from germline, CDR1 is SGHAT and CDR2 is FQNNGV. There are 15 residues in the CDR3. The CDR3 DNA reads as TGTGCCAGCAGCTTCCCGGGGGGCGGACTGGAGGAGCAGTTCTTC. This gives the protein CASSFPGGGLEEQFF.

The V call is TRBV19, the J call TRBJ2-3; 9 bases align to TRBD2. V lost 6 bases, J lost 1 base, and 8 bases stayed unmatched. The CDR3 has 16 amino acids. In germline, CDR1 is LNHDA, CDR2 SQIVND (reference sequence). CDR3 DNA sequence: TGTGCCAGTAGAAACGCGGGAGGGCCGGGCACAGATACGCAGTATTTT. It encodes CASRNAGGPGTDTQYF.

The chain joins TRBV7-3 to TRBJ2-2; 14 bases line up with TRBD2. The CDR3 sequence is 18 residues long. V lost 3 bases and J lost 5; bases outside the gene matches: 8. The germline CDR1 and CDR2 sequences are SGHTA and FQGTGA. The CDR3 sequence: CASSLVGLAGGRTGELFF. In DNA form, the CDR3 reads TGTGCCAGCAGCTTGGTAGGACTAGCGGGGGGCCGGACCGGGGAGCTGTTTTTT.

This chain uses TRBV5-1 with TRBJ2-3; possible D gene TRBD2, 7 bases. Trimming took 3 bases from V and 1 from J, leaving 12 bases between them. CDR3 size: 15 residues. The germline gives CDR1 SGHRS, CDR2 YFSETQ. The CDR3 loop is CASSWGAGGTDTQYF. DNA for the CDR3: TGCGCCAGCAGCTGGGGGGCGGGGGGCACAGATACGCAGTATTTT.

This clone has a single count. The genes are TRBV30 and TRBJ2-7; D uncertain. Trimming cost V 5 bases and J 2 bases, with 10 bases left between them. Per germline, CDR1 GTSNPN and CDR2 SVGIG (reference sequence). The CDR3 covers 12 residues. The CDR3 loop is CAWANPPYEQYF. The CDR3 DNA reads as TGTGCCTGGGCGAATCCGCCCTACGAGCAGTACTTC.

The CDR3 sequence is CASTGGDYYNEQFF. CDR3 sequence (DNA): TGTGCCAGTACGGGGGGGGACTACTACAATGAGCAGTTCTTC. The V call is TRBV19, the J call TRBJ2-1, with 8 bases fitting TRBD2. Germline CDR1 LNHDA, CDR2 SQIVND (reference sequence). The V gene end was trimmed by 7 bases and the J gene end by 3 bases; junction bases not matched to a gene: 5. The CDR3 totals 14 residues.

The CDR3 spells CASSPIAGHSYEQYF. In nucleotides, the CDR3 is TGTGCCAGCAGTCCTATAGCGGGACATAGCTACGAGCAGTACTTC. V is TRBV9 and J is TRBJ2-7, with 8 bases lining up with TRBD2. In germline, CDR1 is SGDLS, CDR2 YYNGEE. J gave up 3 bases and V 5 bases, and 10 bases lay outside the gene matches. The CDR3 consists of 15 residues.

The J gene is TRBJ2-7, the V gene TRBV18; 9 positions agree with TRBD1. The CDR3 consists of 13 residues. The J segment lost 6 bases and the V segment lost 4 bases, leaving 4 bases of the junction unmatched. Germline V gene lookup returns CDR1 KGHSH and CDR2 LQKENI. This chain's CDR3 is CASSLGTGSEQYF. The CDR3 DNA sequence: TGTGCCAGCTCACTGGGGACAGGGTCCGAGCAGTACTTC.

This rearrangement joins TRBV27 to TRBJ2-7, with 12 bases identical to TRBD1. This CDR3 is 13 amino acids long. With V trimmed by 2 bases and J by 8 bases, 1 base remained unmatched. Germline V gene data show CDR1 as MNHEY and CDR2 as SMNVEV (reference sequence). CDR3 loop: CASSLGTGGQQYF. Here the CDR3 DNA reads TGTGCCAGCAGTTTAGGGACAGGGGGCCAGCAGTACTTC.

This chain connects TRBV25-1 to TRBJ2-7, with 9 bases fitting TRBD1. With 3 bases clipped from V and 0 bases from J, the junction kept 3 bases outside the gene matches. The germline gives CDR1 MGHDK, CDR2 SYGVNS. The CDR3 length is 15 residues. The CDR3 sequence: CASSDDRGASYEQYF. The DNA for the CDR3 is TGTGCCAGCAGTGACGACAGGGGGGCCTCCTACGAGCAGTACTTC.

This clone was found once. This chain joins TRBV30 and TRBJ1-2, with D hard to call. Germline assignment: CDR1 GTSNPN and CDR2 SVGIG (reference sequence). Trimming shortened V by 2 bases and J by 3 bases, and 13 bases separated the two germline ends. CDR3 size: 14 residues. CDR3: CAWSWVTADYGYTF. CDR3 bases: TGTGCCTGGAGTTGGGTAACAGCGGACTATGGCTACACCTTC.

This chain connects TRBV28 to TRBJ1-5; D possibly corresponds to TRBD1 (6 bases). Trimming removed 6 bases from V and 7 bases from J, with 19 bases in between. CDR1 and CDR2 from the germline V gene are MDHEN and SYDVKM. The CDR3 totals 15 residues. The DNA for the CDR3 is TGTGCCAGCAGGTATTTCGGACAGTTTGGCCAGCCCCAGCATTTT. This encodes CASRYFGQFGQPQHF.

The count of this clone is one. The V and J genes are TRBV5-4 and TRBJ1-2; 9 bases match TRBD1. Germline lookup yields CDR1 SGHNT and CDR2 YYREEE (reference sequence). The CDR3 loop spans 15 amino acids. V shed 3 bases, J shed 3 bases, and the junction held 6 bases outside the gene matches. The CDR3 DNA sequence: TGTGCCAGCAGCTCTCTGGGGACAGGGTACTATGGCTACACCTTC. This gives the protein CASSSLGTGYYGYTF.

Only one count was recorded for this clone. The rearrangement links TRBV19 to TRBJ1-5; TRBD1 is a possible D gene (5 bases). The germline V gene encodes CDR1 LNHDA and CDR2 SQIVND (reference sequence). V dropped 7 bases and J dropped 0 bases, with 16 bases sitting between them. The CDR3 runs 16 residues. The CDR3 here is CASKGGAKYSNQPQHF. The CDR3 DNA is TGTGCCAGTAAAGGAGGGGCGAAGTATAGCAATCAGCCCCAGCATTTT.

The table lists this clone with a few counts. The rearrangement joins TRBV7-8 to TRBJ2-1; 14 bases match TRBD2. This CDR3 region has 19 residues. V gave up 5 bases and J gave up 7 bases; unmatched junction bases: 16. Per the germline V gene, CDR1 is SGHVS and CDR2 is FQNEAQ. CDR3 DNA: TGTGCCAGCAGCCGGGGCCCTCGGACTAGCGGGGGGCGAGGGAATGAGCAGTTCTTC. This translates into CASSRGPRTSGGRGNEQFF. Drawing the rest from reference TRBV7-8 and TRBJ2-1, the complete variable domain is GAGVSQSPRYKVAKRGQDVALRCDPISGHVSLFWYQQALGQGPEFLTYFQNEAQLDKSGLPSDRFFAERPEGSVSTLKIQRTQQEDSAVYLCASSRGPRTSGGRGNEQFFGPGTRLTVL.

The genes are TRBV5-1 and TRBJ2-7; TRBD1 matches at 7 bases. Germline V lookup: CDR1 SGHRS, CDR2 YFSETQ. CDR3 length: 15 amino acids. Trimming removed 0 bases from V and 9 bases from J; junction bases left unmatched: 12. This CDR3 reads CASSLGPDRALGQYF. DNA for the CDR3: TGCGCCAGCAGCTTGGGACCCGACAGGGCTCTAGGGCAGTACTTC. Drawing the rest from reference TRBV5-1 and TRBJ2-7, the complete variable domain is KAGVTQTPRYLIKTRGQQVTLSCSPISGHRSVSWYQQTPGQGLQFLFEYFSETQRNKGNFPGRFSGRQFSNSRSEMNVSTLELGDSALYLCASSLGPDRALGQYFGPGTRLTVT.

This clone was recorded only once. The V gene is TRBV30, the J gene TRBJ2-2; 9 positions agree with TRBD2. The CDR3 is made up of 18 amino acids. The V and J ends lost 0 bases and 6 bases, in that order; junction bases with no gene match: 14. Germline V CDR1 and CDR2: GTSNPN, SVGIG (reference sequence). The CDR3 sequence is CAWSVSGSAGGLAGELFF. The CDR3 bases are TGTGCCTGGAGTGTAAGTGGGTCGGCGGGGGGGCTCGCCGGGGAGCTGTTTTTT. The full variable domain, its missing parts supplied by reference TRBV30 and TRBJ2-2, is SQTIHQWPATLVQPVGSPLSLECTVEGTSNPNLYWYRQAAGRGLQLLFYSVGIGQISSEVPQNLSASRPQDRQFILSSKKLLLSDSGFYLCAWSVSGSAGGLAGELFFGEGSRLTVL.